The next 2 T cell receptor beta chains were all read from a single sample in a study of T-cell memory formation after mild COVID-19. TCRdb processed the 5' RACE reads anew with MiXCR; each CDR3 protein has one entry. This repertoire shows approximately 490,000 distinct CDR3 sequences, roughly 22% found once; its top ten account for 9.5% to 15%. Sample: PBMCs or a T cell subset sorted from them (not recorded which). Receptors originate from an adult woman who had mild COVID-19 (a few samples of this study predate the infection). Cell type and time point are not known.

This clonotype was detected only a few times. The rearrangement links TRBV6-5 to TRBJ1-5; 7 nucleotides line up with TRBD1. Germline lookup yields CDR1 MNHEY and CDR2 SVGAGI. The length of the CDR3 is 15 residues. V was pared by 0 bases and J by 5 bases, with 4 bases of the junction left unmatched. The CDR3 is CASSYSGTEDQPQHF. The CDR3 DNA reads TGTGCCAGCAGTTACTCCGGGACAGAGGATCAGCCCCAGCATTTT.

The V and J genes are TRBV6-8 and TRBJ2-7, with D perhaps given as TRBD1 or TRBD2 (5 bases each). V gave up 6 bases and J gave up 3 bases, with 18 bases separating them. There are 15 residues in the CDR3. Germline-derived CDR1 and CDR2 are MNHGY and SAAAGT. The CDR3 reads CASRAPGRQYYEQYF. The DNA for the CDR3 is TGTGCCAGCAGAGCGCCGGGACGCCAATACTACGAGCAGTACTTC.